These T cell receptor beta chains were read from a single sample in a study of CD8 T cells in ankylosing spondylitis. TCRdb re-analysed the 5' RACE reads in MiXCR, keeping a single row per CDR3 protein. The table includes 200,000 to 300,000 distinct CDR3 sequences, 20% to 30% detected once. The sequencing sample was made of blood, either unsorted or a sorted T cell fraction (not recorded which). All receptors derive from a male donor with ankylosing spondylitis or in good health (not recorded which). Both conserved end residues are part of each CDR3. Fields, in order: D gene, J gene, V gene, clone size, CDR3 length, CDR3 protein, CDR3 DNA. A D gene is named only where the DNA matches it firmly. The size of a clone is reported for some rows only, either as once, few or many, or as a class for expanded clones.

TRBD2	TRBJ2-7	TRBV5-1	many	13	CASAREGAYEQYF	TGCGCCAGCGCCCGGGAGGGGGCCTACGAGCAGTACTTC
-	TRBJ2-3	TRBV5-1	few	13	CASSLRLPDTQYF	TGCGCCAGCAGCCTACGACTCCCAGATACGCAGTATTTT
-	TRBJ2-5	TRBV20-1	-	11	CSARAAETQYF	TGCAGTGCTAGAGCCGCCGAGACCCAGTACTTC
-	TRBJ1-5	TRBV20-1	many	12	CSARRTNQPQHF	TGCAGTGCTAGAAGGACAAATCAGCCCCAGCATTTT
-	TRBJ2-1	TRBV12-3/TRBV12-4	few	12	CASSFEGDEQFF	TGTGCCAGCAGTTTTGAGGGGGATGAGCAGTTCTTC
TRBD1	TRBJ2-5	TRBV12-3/TRBV12-4	-	14	CASSPTGRQETQYF	TGTGCCAGCAGTCCGACAGGGCGGCAAGAGACCCAGTACTTC
-	TRBJ2-5	TRBV20-1	-	13	CSASTTVRETQYF	TGCAGTGCTAGCACGACAGTTAGGGAGACCCAGTACTTC
TRBD2	TRBJ2-4	TRBV4-2	few	17	CASSQVHGGGAKNIQYF	TGTGCCAGCAGCCAAGTCCACGGGGGGGGAGCCAAAAACATTCAGTACTTC
-	TRBJ1-2	TRBV20-1	many	13	CSASGATRRSYTF	TGCAGTGCTAGTGGGGCAACGAGGAGAAGCTACACCTTC
-	TRBJ2-3	TRBV7-9	many	14	CASSLETDTDTQYF	TGTGCCAGCAGCCTAGAGACCGACACAGATACGCAGTATTTT
TRBD1	TRBJ1-3	TRBV20-1	many	15	CSAKGQGNSGNTIYF	TGCAGTGCTAAAGGACAGGGCAACTCTGGAAACACCATATATTTT
-	TRBJ2-7	TRBV9	few	14	CASSPRQYSYEQYF	TGTGCCAGCAGCCCGCGACAGTATTCCTACGAGCAGTACTTC
-	TRBJ1-1	TRBV30	-	13	CAWSGAPGAEAFF	TGTGCCTGGAGTGGGGCGCCAGGCGCTGAAGCTTTCTTT
TRBD1	TRBJ1-5	TRBV5-1	many	15	CASSVTGNEGQPQHF	TGCGCCAGCAGCGTGACAGGGAATGAGGGTCAGCCCCAGCATTTT
-	TRBJ2-1	TRBV20-1	-	16	CSPETGSFSSYNEQFF	TGCAGTCCTGAAACAGGGTCCTTTAGCTCCTACAATGAGCAGTTCTTC
-	TRBJ1-5	TRBV7-2	few	13	CASSHLGNQPQHF	TGTGCCAGCAGCCACCTCGGGAATCAGCCCCAGCATTTT
-	TRBJ2-3	TRBV21-1	-	13	CASSNDQGWGQYF	TGTGCCAGCAGCAACGACCAGGGGTGGGGGCAGTATTTT
TRBD1	TRBJ2-7	TRBV20-1	few	16	CSARVLTGANSYEQYF	TGCAGTGCTAGAGTTCTAACAGGGGCGAACTCCTACGAGCAGTACTTC
-	TRBJ2-5	TRBV10-3	-	11	CAIAERETQYF	TGTGCCATAGCGGAAAGGGAGACCCAGTACTTC
-	TRBJ1-5	TRBV12-3/TRBV12-4	few	15	CASSSLDWSNQPQHF	TGTGCCAGCAGTTCTCTGGACTGGAGCAATCAGCCCCAGCATTTT
-	TRBJ2-3	TRBV24-1	once	16	CATSDLGRQGTDTQYF	TGTGCCACCAGTGATTTGGGTCGTCAGGGCACAGATACGCAGTATTTT
TRBD2	TRBJ2-3	TRBV24-1	few	13	CATSEAPGLALYF	TGTGCCACCAGTGAAGCGCCGGGACTAGCGCTGTATTTT
TRBD2	TRBJ2-1	TRBV20-1	-	16	CSFESRTSGGFDEQFF	TGCAGTTTCGAGTCCCGGACTAGCGGGGGTTTTGATGAGCAGTTCTTC
-	TRBJ2-3	TRBV28	-	12	CASSLTIDTQYF	TGTGCCAGCAGTTTGACTATCGATACGCAGTATTTT
-	TRBJ2-7	TRBV11-2	many	15	CASSSTPGGRYEQYF	TGTGCCAGCAGCTCCACCCCGGGGGGCCGATACGAGCAGTACTTC
TRBD1	TRBJ2-5	TRBV29-1	many	11	CSGYRGETQYF	TGCAGCGGATACAGGGGGGAGACCCAGTACTTC
TRBD1	TRBJ2-6	TRBV5-1	few	17	CASRQITGGSGANVLTF	TGCGCCAGCAGGCAGATTACAGGGGGCTCTGGGGCCAACGTCCTGACTTTC
TRBD2	TRBJ2-1	TRBV10-3	-	17	CAISESTSGGPGNEQFF	TGTGCCATCAGTGAGTCGACGTCGGGGGGGCCGGGGAATGAGCAGTTCTTC
TRBD1	TRBJ1-2	TRBV2	-	17	CASTNTLRQGDNYGYTF	TGTGCCAGCACTAACACACTTCGACAGGGAGACAACTATGGCTACACCTTC
-	TRBJ1-1	TRBV5-1	many	14	CASSSSGLSPEAFF	TGCGCCAGCAGCAGCTCGGGGCTCTCCCCTGAAGCTTTCTTT
-	TRBJ2-1	TRBV20-1	many	12	CSARDPLTVQFF	TGCAGTGCTAGAGATCCGCTGACAGTGCAGTTCTTC
TRBD2	TRBJ2-5	TRBV28	-	15	CASSSSSGGKETQYF	TGTGCCAGCAGTTCCTCTAGCGGGGGTAAAGAGACCCAGTACTTC
-	TRBJ2-5	TRBV12-3/TRBV12-4	few	13	CASRPGWAEAQYF	TGTGCCAGCAGGCCCGGATGGGCGGAGGCCCAGTACTTC
-	TRBJ2-7	TRBV20-1	many	12	CSASRGFNEQYF	TGCAGTGCTAGTCGGGGCTTCAACGAGCAGTACTTC
TRBD2	TRBJ2-4	TRBV20-1	-	13	CSARTGTSYIQYF	TGCAGTGCTAGAACCGGGACTAGCTACATTCAGTACTTC
-	TRBJ2-3	TRBV20-1	-	16	CSARFGRGAATDTQYF	TGCAGTGCTAGATTTGGGCGGGGAGCGGCCACAGATACGCAGTATTTT
-	TRBJ2-7	TRBV29-1	-	13	CSVVPGGSGEQYF	TGCAGCGTTGTACCCGGGGGCTCCGGCGAGCAGTACTTC
-	TRBJ2-2	TRBV12-3/TRBV12-4	few	15	CASSGWGLNTGELFF	TGTGCCAGCAGCGGGTGGGGACTGAACACCGGGGAGCTGTTTTTT
-	TRBJ1-6	TRBV3-1	many	14	CASSQDFTGSPLHF	TGTGCCAGCAGCCAAGATTTTACCGGGTCACCCCTCCACTTT
-	TRBJ1-5	TRBV29-1	many	12	CSVAPSGQPQHF	TGCAGCGTTGCACCCTCCGGGCAGCCCCAGCATTTT
TRBD2	TRBJ2-7	TRBV12-3/TRBV12-4	few	13	CASRSGGWYEQYF	TGTGCCAGCAGGAGCGGGGGGTGGTACGAGCAGTACTTC
-	TRBJ2-6	TRBV20-1	few	13	CSATPSGANVLTF	TGCAGTGCTACGCCCTCTGGGGCCAACGTCCTGACTTTC
TRBD1	TRBJ2-7	TRBV10-3	few	12	CAISDLQGPQYF	TGTGCCATCAGTGACCTACAGGGGCCGCAGTACTTC
-	TRBJ1-3	TRBV7-8	many	16	CASSLASQGAGNTIYF	TGTGCCAGCAGCTTAGCGTCCCAGGGCGCTGGAAACACCATATATTTT
-	TRBJ1-6	TRBV7-9	many	14	CASSLIQDNSPLHF	TGTGCCAGCAGCTTAATACAGGATAATTCACCCCTCCACTTT
-	TRBJ2-6	TRBV4-2	-	19	CASRAPGRITFSGANVLTF	TGTGCCAGCAGGGCCCCGGGACGGATTACTTTCTCTGGGGCCAACGTCCTGACTTTC
-	TRBJ2-1	TRBV12-3/TRBV12-4	few	14	CASSPSISYNEQFF	TGTGCCAGCAGTCCCTCGATTTCCTACAATGAGCAGTTCTTC
-	TRBJ1-4	TRBV12-3/TRBV12-4	-	12	CASRRTGEKLFF	TGTGCCAGCAGGCGGACGGGTGAAAAACTGTTTTTT